The 32 T cell receptor beta chains below were found in one sample sequenced in a study of Graves' ophthalmopathy and Graves' hyperthyroidism. The authors amplified TCR beta CDR3 regions, and they did so from RNA transcripts for repertoire sequencing. First-round RT-PCR relied on HTBI primers, and a second-round multiplex PCR came next. TCRdb independently ran MiXCR on the multiplex PCR reads; one entry per CDR3 protein. The profile shows about 170,000 distinct CDR3 sequences, about 40% of them singletons. The sample was peripheral blood. These receptor sequences come from a woman aged 40-49 years with Graves' ophthalmopathy.

This clonotype showed up many times. This chain uses TRBV20-1 with TRBJ1-1; no definite D call. Trimming pared 2 bases from V and 6 bases from J, leaving 10 bases between. Per the germline V gene, CDR1 is DFQATT and CDR2 is SNEGSKA (reference sequence). The CDR3 is 12 residues long. CDR3 protein: CSARSGSPEAFF. The DNA of the CDR3 is TGCAGTGCTAGATCGGGGTCTCCTGAAGCTTTCTTT.

This clonotype was counted at least ten times. The chain joins TRBV9 to TRBJ2-5, with D possibly matching TRBD2 (5 bases). The germline gives CDR1 SGDLS, CDR2 YYNGEE. The ends were cut back, 0 bases at V and 6 bases at J, with 12 bases in the middle. The CDR3 is made up of 14 amino acids. CDR3 in DNA: TGTGCCAGCAGCGTAGGTGGAGGAGAAAAGACCCAGTACTTC. Its protein is CASSVGGGEKTQYF.

This clonotype was recorded many times. The chain carries TRBV9 and TRBJ2-7; the D gene could be TRBD1 or TRBD2 (5 bases each). The length of the CDR3 is 15 residues. From germline, CDR1 is SGDLS and CDR2 YYNGEE. V gave up 3 bases and J gave up 0 bases, with 13 bases separating them. The DNA for the CDR3 is TGTGCCAGCAGCGAGGGGACCGATCTCTCCTACGAGCAGTACTTC. Translated, it gives CASSEGTDLSYEQYF.

This clonotype occurred many times. The chain links TRBV20-1 to TRBJ2-5; 7 bases align to TRBD2. The junction had 6 bases not matched to a gene; V was cut back by 0 bases and J by 2 bases. This CDR3 contains 15 residues. CDR1 and CDR2 (germline): DFQATT, SNEGSKA (reference sequence). The CDR3 DNA reads as TGCAGTGCTAGAGACTCGGGACTACCGCAAGAGACCCAGTACTTC. This encodes CSARDSGLPQETQYF.

The chain employs TRBV18 and TRBJ2-3, with 8 nucleotides matching TRBD1. The CDR3 sequence is 15 residues long. Germline assignment: CDR1 KGHSH and CDR2 LQKENI. Germline trimming cut 5 bases from V and 7 bases from J; bases unmatched to any gene: 11. In DNA form, the CDR3 reads TGTGCCAGCTCAACCCCCGGGACAGGTCACCATACGCAGTATTTT. This codes for CASSTPGTGHHTQYF.

The CDR3 bases are TGTGCCAGCAGTGGGACTAGCGGGAGCTCCTACGAGCAGTACTTC. Encoded protein: CASSGTSGSSYEQYF. The chain has TRBV12-3 or TRBV12-4 and TRBJ2-7; 14 nucleotides align to TRBD2. This CDR3 region has 15 residues. J gave up 0 bases and V 5 bases, and 0 bases lay outside the gene matches.

This clonotype was counted ten times or more. The genes are TRBV5-6 and TRBJ2-7; a possible D gene is TRBD1 (6 bases). The CDR3 runs to 14 residues. Germline V CDR1 and CDR2: SGHDT, YYEEEE. V was pared by 0 bases and J by 3 bases, with 10 bases between. The CDR3 nucleotides are TGTGCCAGCAGCTTGGTTCTGGACAGCTACGAGCAGTACTTC. It yields the protein CASSLVLDSYEQYF.

Ten or more counts support this clonotype. The chain couples TRBV27 to TRBJ1-5; D not resolved. V lost 5 bases, J lost 6 bases, and 8 bases lay in between. Germline CDR1 reads MNHEY; CDR2 reads SMNVEV (reference sequence). This CDR3 contains 12 residues. CDR3: CASSEIGQPQHF. CDR3 DNA: TGTGCCAGCAGTGAAATAGGTCAGCCCCAGCATTTT.

This clonotype was seen repeatedly, ten times or more. J is TRBJ2-4 and V is TRBV2; D uncertain. Trimming took 9 bases from V and 3 from J, leaving 18 bases between them. Germline CDR1 and CDR2: SNHLY and FYNNEI. This CDR3 is built from 15 residues. CDR3 sequence: CASTIQDLGKNIQYF. DNA of the CDR3: TGTGCCAGTACTATTCAGGATTTGGGCAAAAACATTCAGTACTTC.

This clonotype was detected many times. J is TRBJ2-5 and V is TRBV27; no firm D call. CDR3 size: 14 residues. Germline V gene sequence: CDR1 MNHEY, CDR2 SMNVEV (reference sequence). V dropped 6 bases and J dropped 5 bases, with 16 bases sitting between them. The CDR3, as DNA: TGTGCCAGCAGATTTAGCCGTTCCACGGAGACCCAGTACTTC. It specifies CASRFSRSTETQYF.

This clonotype came up many times. This chain uses TRBV11-1 with TRBJ2-7; 7 bases agree with TRBD1. The V segment lost 2 bases and the J segment 2 bases; nucleotides outside the gene matches: 6. CDR1 is SGHAT, CDR2 FQDESV, per germline (reference sequence). The CDR3 is 15 residues long. CDR3: CASSLTGQATYEQYF. CDR3 nucleotide sequence: TGTGCCAGCAGCTTAACAGGACAGGCCACCTACGAGCAGTACTTC.

V usage is TRBV7-2 and J usage is TRBJ1-1; D is unresolved. The CDR3 sequence is 12 residues long. Deletions cut 5 bases from V and 4 bases from J, with 8 bases between. Germline V CDR1 and CDR2: SGHTA, FQGNSA. The DNA of the CDR3 is TGTGCCAGCAGCCACCTGGGCACTGAAGCTTTCTTT. It is translated as CASSHLGTEAFF. Supplemented by reference TRBV7-2 and TRBJ1-1, the full variable domain reads GAGVSQSPSNKVTEKGKDVELRCDPISGHTALYWYRQSLGQGLEFLIYFQGNSAPDKSGLPSDRFSAERTGGSVSTLTIQRTQQEDSAVYLCASSHLGTEAFFGQGTRLTVV.

This chain uses TRBV20-1 with TRBJ2-5, with 14 bases lining up with TRBD2. With V trimmed by 3 bases and J by 5 bases, 11 bases remained unmatched. Germline V gene data show CDR1 as DFQATT and CDR2 as SNEGSKA (reference sequence). CDR3 length: 17 residues. The CDR3 nucleotides are TGCAGTGCTAGGGTCCCGGGACTAGCGGGAGATGGGGAGACCCAGTACTTC. Encoded protein: CSARVPGLAGDGETQYF.

V is TRBV6-2 or TRBV6-3 and J is TRBJ2-7; D unresolved. The CDR3 length is 14 residues. Trimming took 4 bases from V and 2 from J, leaving 12 bases between them. CDR1 and CDR2 from the germline V gene are MNHEY and SVGEGT. The CDR3 protein is CASSSTGSPYEQYF. CDR3 sequence (DNA): TGTGCCAGCAGTTCGACGGGTTCCCCCTACGAGCAGTACTTC.

This chain links TRBV11-2 with TRBJ1-3; 11 positions agree with TRBD1. CDR1 is SGHAT, CDR2 FQNNGV, per germline. Unmatched junction bases numbered 7, after V lost 5 bases and J lost 1 base. The CDR3 has 17 amino acids. The CDR3 region is CASSRIGQGASGNTIYF. The CDR3 DNA reads TGTGCCAGCAGCCGTATCGGACAGGGGGCATCTGGAAACACCATATATTTT.

This clonotype came up many times. This sequence joins TRBV19 and TRBJ1-1, with 11 bases fitting TRBD1. The CDR3 runs to 17 residues. CDR1 is LNHDA, CDR2 SQIVND, per germline (reference sequence). The V segment lost 3 bases and the J segment 5 bases; nucleotides outside the gene matches: 11. For the CDR3, the DNA is TGTGCCAGTAGTATCCCCCTCTTGGACAGGGGGCAAACTGAAGCTTTCTTT. The encoded protein is CASSIPLLDRGQTEAFF.

This clonotype has ten or more counts. The chain uses TRBV4-2 and TRBJ1-1; D might be TRBD1 (5 bases). In germline, CDR1 is LGHNA, CDR2 YNFKEQ. Trimming cost V 5 bases and J 3 bases, with 16 bases left between them. The length of the CDR3 is 15 residues. CDR3: CASSGRPGTDTEAFF. The CDR3 DNA reads as TGTGCCAGCAGCGGCCGGCCGGGGACGGACACTGAAGCTTTCTTT.

There are many counts of this clonotype. The chain is built from TRBV6-5 and TRBJ1-2; the D gene is possibly TRBD1 (6 bases). The CDR3 has 14 residues. V lost 2 bases and J 7 bases, leaving 14 bases between the germline ends. CDR1 is MNHEY, CDR2 SVGAGI, per germline. This CDR3 is CASSYLGGRGGYTF. The CDR3 bases are TGTGCCAGCAGTTACCTCGGGGGCCGCGGTGGCTACACCTTC.

The sample holds many counts of this clonotype. The rearrangement joins TRBV6-2 or TRBV6-3 to TRBJ2-7; the D gene is possibly TRBD2 (6 bases). The V gene's germline CDR1 is MNHEY and CDR2 SVGEGT. Trimming took off 0 bases at V and 4 bases at J, with 13 bases between the two ends. The CDR3 runs to 15 residues. This CDR3 reads CASSYSYGSDYEQYF. Written as DNA, the CDR3 is TGTGCCAGCAGTTACTCTTACGGGAGTGATTACGAGCAGTACTTC.

At least ten counts were recorded for this clonotype. The chain is built from TRBV5-1 and TRBJ1-1; unclear D gene. The CDR3 covers 15 residues. Germline-derived CDR1 and CDR2 are SGHRS and YFSETQ. Trimming took 0 bases from V and 3 from J, leaving 12 bases between them. The CDR3 spells CASSLAGQTHTEAFF. CDR3 nucleotide sequence: TGCGCCAGCAGCTTGGCCGGGCAGACCCACACTGAAGCTTTCTTT. Variable domain in full (rest from reference TRBV5-1 and TRBJ1-1): KAGVTQTPRYLIKTRGQQVTLSCSPISGHRSVSWYQQTPGQGLQFLFEYFSETQRNKGNFPGRFSGRQFSNSRSEMNVSTLELGDSALYLCASSLAGQTHTEAFFGQGTRLTVV.

This clonotype was counted at least ten times. The chain links TRBV12-3 or TRBV12-4 to TRBJ1-2, with 8 bases identical to TRBD1. The CDR3 totals 15 residues. V dropped 10 bases and J dropped 0; count of bases not matched to a gene: 10. The CDR3 sequence is CATDRGGQPNYGYTF. The CDR3, as DNA: TGTGCCACCGACAGGGGAGGACAGCCTAACTATGGCTACACCTTC.

At least ten counts were recorded for this clonotype. V and J are TRBV4-1 and TRBJ2-7, with 8 bases fitting TRBD1. This CDR3 contains 14 residues. The germline CDR1 and CDR2 sequences are MGHRA and YSYEKL. Trimming cost V 4 bases and J 0 bases; bases outside gene matches: 2. CDR3 loop: CASSRGTGSYEQYF. CDR3 sequence (DNA): TGCGCCAGCAGCCGCGGGACAGGCTCCTACGAGCAGTACTTC.

The rearrangement links TRBV19 to TRBJ1-5; 11 bases are shared with TRBD1. The CDR3 totals 17 residues. From germline, CDR1 is LNHDA and CDR2 SQIVND (reference sequence). J gave up 6 bases and V 1 base, and 8 bases lay outside the gene matches. CDR3 sequence (DNA): TGTGCCAGTAGTATAGTGGCCGCCGGGACAGGGGGTCAGCCCCAGCATTTT. This sequence encodes CASSIVAAGTGGQPQHF.

This clonotype was observed a few times. CDR3 region: CSARGTGVNQPQHF. As DNA, the CDR3 is TGCAGTGCTAGAGGAACAGGGGTCAATCAGCCCCAGCATTTT. V gene TRBV20-1 combines with J gene TRBJ1-5; 7 nucleotides line up with TRBD1. Trimming removed 1 base from V and 3 bases from J; junction bases left unmatched: 3. This CDR3 spans 14 amino acids. Germline V lookup: CDR1 DFQATT, CDR2 SNEGSKA (reference sequence).

The rearrangement uses TRBV6-2 or TRBV6-3 and TRBJ2-7, with TRBD1 matching 7 bases. The CDR3 has 14 residues. J was trimmed by 7 bases and V by 5 bases; bases with no gene match: 11. Germline CDR1 and CDR2: MNHEY and SVGEGT. CDR3 in amino acids: CASSPWTGPGEQYF. The CDR3 DNA is TGTGCCAGCAGTCCTTGGACAGGTCCGGGTGAGCAGTACTTC.

This clonotype showed up many times. The V call is TRBV6-1, the J call TRBJ1-2, with D perhaps TRBD1 (5 bases). V was trimmed by 6 bases and J by 8 bases, leaving 16 bases between them. Germline CDR1 and CDR2: MNHNS and SASEGT. The CDR3 is 13 amino acids. CDR3 region: CASRDDSRSGYTF. CDR3 DNA sequence: TGTGCCAGCAGAGACGACAGCCGGAGCGGCTACACCTTC.

The chain is built from TRBV7-8 and TRBJ1-5, with D hard to call. From germline, CDR1 is SGHVS and CDR2 FQNEAQ. CDR3 size: 15 residues. V was clipped by 6 bases and J by 4 bases, with 16 bases between them. CDR3 loop: CASSEAQTPNQPQHF. CDR3 nucleotide sequence: TGTGCCAGCAGTGAAGCGCAGACACCTAATCAGCCCCAGCATTTT.

The chain recombines TRBV11-2 with TRBJ1-3, with D possibly being TRBD1 (5 bases). Germline loops: CDR1 SGHAT, CDR2 FQNNGV. V dropped 5 bases and J dropped 1 base, with 15 bases sitting between them. This CDR3 spans 16 amino acids. The CDR3 sequence: CASSPELTVSGNTIYF. In DNA form, the CDR3 reads TGTGCCAGCAGCCCGGAATTGACAGTGTCTGGAAACACCATATATTTT.

This chain links TRBV27 with TRBJ1-1; D is undetermined. The CDR3 loop spans 18 amino acids. Germline loops: CDR1 MNHEY, CDR2 SMNVEV (reference sequence). The germline V and J ends were trimmed by 6 bases and 0 bases, with 23 bases remaining between them. The CDR3 region is CASRPLGSVQTMNTEAFF. The CDR3 DNA reads TGTGCCAGCAGACCTCTCGGGTCAGTCCAAACCATGAACACTGAAGCTTTCTTT.

This clonotype was found many times. The V gene is TRBV19, the J gene TRBJ1-5; D is uncertain. This CDR3 contains 15 residues. Germline CDR1 and CDR2: LNHDA and SQIVND (reference sequence). V was trimmed by 3 bases and J by 1 base, leaving 10 bases between them. The CDR3 region is CASSMIGQSNQPQHF. Written as DNA, the CDR3 is TGTGCCAGTAGTATGATTGGGCAGAGCAATCAGCCCCAGCATTTT.

The chain recombines TRBV24-1 with TRBJ1-2; D uncertain. The CDR3 runs to 11 residues. The V gene's germline CDR1 is KGHDR and CDR2 SFDVKD. Between the trimmed V and J ends, which lost 1 base and 8 bases, there was a span of 4 bases. The CDR3 loop reads CATSDFKGYTF. CDR3 DNA sequence: TGTGCCACCAGTGATTTCAAAGGCTACACCTTC.

The table lists this clonotype with many counts. The gene calls are TRBV7-3 and TRBJ1-1, with D tentatively TRBD1 (5 bases). This CDR3 contains 14 residues. CDR1 is SGHTA and CDR2 is FQGTGA in the germline V gene. Trimming shortened V by 0 bases and J by 6 bases, and 11 bases separated the two germline ends. CDR3 DNA sequence: TGTGCCAGCAGCTTAACAGGTGGGGCTCCTGAAGCTTTCTTT. Translated, it gives CASSLTGGAPEAFF.